This TCR beta chain was captured by sequencing in a study of blood T cell repertoires in COVID-19 (TCRdb year 2020). Regarding the research as a whole: The collaborator samples originated in the United States, Italy and Spain and spanned the acute and convalescent phases of COVID-19. Where HLA class I and class II types were available, the types were taken from metadata supplied by the sample provider, not from assay-based typing. The repertoires were released in a freely available public database intended as a resource for research on the immune response to SARS-CoV-2. The samples were drawn from two sources: the first 160 participants of the ongoing ImmuneRACE study, and 950 to 1,500 subjects contributed by 6 global collaborators. Sample metadata almost always included a de-identified subject ID, COVID-19 status, age in years and sex. The material from the prospective study consisted of cDNA or gDNA derived from T cells, B-cell-depleted T cells, or PBMCs. The dataset comprised deeply sampled blood TCRbeta repertoires from subjects exposed to, actively infected with, or recovered from COVID-19.

The immunoSEQ Assay, a bias-controlled multiplex PCR, was used to amplify TCRbeta CDR3 regions from genomic DNA. As for the original processing: Nucleated cell counts per sample were estimated from amplification of reference gene primers within the assay. To quantify the absolute abundance of each unique TCRbeta CDR3 rearrangement, sequence reads were collapsed and filtered. For each sample, productive Simpson clonality was calculated as the square root of Simpson's diversity index across productive rearrangements. TCRdb took over this immuneACCESS table, retaining in-frame rearrangements with V and J assigned. Such tables are incomplete; in checked studies, under half of the missing clones stem from an unresolved V gene, and the remainder is unexplained. V, J and clone size reflect that table, while D and trimming were determined from the DNA. This sample has 45,000 to 65,000 clones in its table, and about 89% of those were observed once. The top ten constitute around 18% of the sample.

Comment on this clone: Its recognized antigen is unknown. Base qualities are not recorded, but no much larger clone differs from it by a single base.

Overall study outcomes, separate from this receptor: How much clinical and demographic metadata was included differed by source and by participant, and the metadata was provided uncurated.

The collaborating institutions used their own protocols to collect whole blood in K2EDTA tubes. Collaborator samples were shipped for TCRbeta analysis as frozen whole blood, isolated PBMCs, or DNA extracted from either sample type. Sequenced sample: peripheral blood. This TCR came from a human donor in a cohort sampled during active COVID-19.

Here the CDR3 is given as CASTPGGPPNSPLHF. The DNA sequence is given as TGTGCCAGCACCCCAGGGGGGCCGCCGAATTCACCCCTCCACTTT. The sequence joins TRBV28 to TRBJ1-6, with TRBD1 matching 7 junction bases. CDR1 is given as MDHEN and CDR2 as SYDVKM, both from the germline V gene. V and J are trimmed by 7 bases and 7 bases, and the gene matches miss 10 bases of the junction. From its cysteine to its phenylalanine, the CDR3 spans 15 amino acids. Kept here is only the CDR3 DNA, which spans 45 bases and is read in frame from base 1.